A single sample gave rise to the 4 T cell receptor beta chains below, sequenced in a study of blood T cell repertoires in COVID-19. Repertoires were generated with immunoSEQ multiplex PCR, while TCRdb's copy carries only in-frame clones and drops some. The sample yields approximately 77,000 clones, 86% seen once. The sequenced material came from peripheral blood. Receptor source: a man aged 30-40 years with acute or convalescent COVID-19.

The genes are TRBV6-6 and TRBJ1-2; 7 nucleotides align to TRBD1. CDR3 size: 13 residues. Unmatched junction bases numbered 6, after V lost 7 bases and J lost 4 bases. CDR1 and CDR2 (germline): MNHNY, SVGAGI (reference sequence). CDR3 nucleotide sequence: TGTGCCAGCACCGATTCAGGGGGCTATGGCTACACCTTC. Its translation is CASTDSGGYGYTF.

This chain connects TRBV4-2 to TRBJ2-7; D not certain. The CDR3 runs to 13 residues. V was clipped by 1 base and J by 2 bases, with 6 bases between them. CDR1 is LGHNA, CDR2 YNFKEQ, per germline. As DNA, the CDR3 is TGTGCCAGCAGCCAAGGCCGCGCCTACGAGCAGTACTTC. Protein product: CASSQGRAYEQYF.

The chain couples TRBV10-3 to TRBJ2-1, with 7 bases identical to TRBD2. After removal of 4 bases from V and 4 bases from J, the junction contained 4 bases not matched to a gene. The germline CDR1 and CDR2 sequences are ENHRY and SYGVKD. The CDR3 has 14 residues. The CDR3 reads CAISAGGAYNEQFF. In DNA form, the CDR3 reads TGTGCCATCAGTGCGGGAGGAGCTTACAATGAGCAGTTCTTC.

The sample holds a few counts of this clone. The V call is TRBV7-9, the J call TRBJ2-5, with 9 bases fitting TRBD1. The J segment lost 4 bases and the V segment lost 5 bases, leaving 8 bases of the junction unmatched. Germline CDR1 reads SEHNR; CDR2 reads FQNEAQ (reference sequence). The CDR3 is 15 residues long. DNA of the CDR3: TGTGCCAGCAGCGTGACAGGGGGGAGAGGAGAGACCCAGTACTTC. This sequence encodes CASSVTGGRGETQYF.